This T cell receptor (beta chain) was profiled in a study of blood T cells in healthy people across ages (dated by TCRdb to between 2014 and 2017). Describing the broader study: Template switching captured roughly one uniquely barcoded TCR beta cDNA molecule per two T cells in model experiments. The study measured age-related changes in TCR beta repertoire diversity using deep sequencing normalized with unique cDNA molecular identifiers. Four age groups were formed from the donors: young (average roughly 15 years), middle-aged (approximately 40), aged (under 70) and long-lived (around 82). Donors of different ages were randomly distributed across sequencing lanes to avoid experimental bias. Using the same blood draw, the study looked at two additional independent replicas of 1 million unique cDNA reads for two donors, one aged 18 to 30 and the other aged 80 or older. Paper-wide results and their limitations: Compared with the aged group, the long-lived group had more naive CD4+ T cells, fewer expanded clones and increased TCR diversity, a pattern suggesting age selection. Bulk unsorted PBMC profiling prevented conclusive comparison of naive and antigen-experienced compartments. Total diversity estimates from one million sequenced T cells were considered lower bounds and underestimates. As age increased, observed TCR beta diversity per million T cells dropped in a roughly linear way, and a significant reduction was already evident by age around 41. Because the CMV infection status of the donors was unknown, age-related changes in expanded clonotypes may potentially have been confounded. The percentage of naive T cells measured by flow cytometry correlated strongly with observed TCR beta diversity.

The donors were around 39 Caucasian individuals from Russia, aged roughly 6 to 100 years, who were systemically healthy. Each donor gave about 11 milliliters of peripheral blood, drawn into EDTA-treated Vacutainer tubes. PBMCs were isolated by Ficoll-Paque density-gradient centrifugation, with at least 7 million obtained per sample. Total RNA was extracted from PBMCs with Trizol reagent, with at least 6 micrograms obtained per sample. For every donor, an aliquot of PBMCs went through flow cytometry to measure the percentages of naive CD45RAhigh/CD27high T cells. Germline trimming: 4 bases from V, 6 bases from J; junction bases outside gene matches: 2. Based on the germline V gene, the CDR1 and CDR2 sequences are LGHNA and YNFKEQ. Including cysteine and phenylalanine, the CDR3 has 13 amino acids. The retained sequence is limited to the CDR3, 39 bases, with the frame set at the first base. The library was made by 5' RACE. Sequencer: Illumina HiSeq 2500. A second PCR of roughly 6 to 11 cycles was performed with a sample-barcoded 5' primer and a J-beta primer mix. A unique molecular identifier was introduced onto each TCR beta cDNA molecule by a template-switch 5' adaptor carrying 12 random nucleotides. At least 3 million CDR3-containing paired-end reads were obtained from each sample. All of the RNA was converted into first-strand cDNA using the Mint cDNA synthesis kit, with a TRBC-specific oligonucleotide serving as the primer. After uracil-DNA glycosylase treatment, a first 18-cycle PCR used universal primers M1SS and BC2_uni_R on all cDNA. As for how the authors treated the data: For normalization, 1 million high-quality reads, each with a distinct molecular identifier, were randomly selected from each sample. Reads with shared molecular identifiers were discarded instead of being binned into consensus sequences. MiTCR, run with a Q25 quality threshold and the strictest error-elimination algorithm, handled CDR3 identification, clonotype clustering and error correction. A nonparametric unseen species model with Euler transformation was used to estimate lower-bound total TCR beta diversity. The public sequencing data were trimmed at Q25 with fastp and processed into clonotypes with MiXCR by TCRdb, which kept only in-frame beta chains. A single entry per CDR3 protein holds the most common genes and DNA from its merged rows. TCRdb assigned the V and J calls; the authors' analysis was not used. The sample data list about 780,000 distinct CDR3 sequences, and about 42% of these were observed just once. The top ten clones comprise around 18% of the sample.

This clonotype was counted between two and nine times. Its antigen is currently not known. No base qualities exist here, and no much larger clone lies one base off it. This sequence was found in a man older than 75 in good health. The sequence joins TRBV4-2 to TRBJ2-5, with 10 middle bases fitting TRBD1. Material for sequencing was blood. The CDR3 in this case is CASSRDRGKTQYF. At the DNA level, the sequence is TGTGCCAGCAGCCGGGACAGGGGAAAGACCCAGTACTTC.